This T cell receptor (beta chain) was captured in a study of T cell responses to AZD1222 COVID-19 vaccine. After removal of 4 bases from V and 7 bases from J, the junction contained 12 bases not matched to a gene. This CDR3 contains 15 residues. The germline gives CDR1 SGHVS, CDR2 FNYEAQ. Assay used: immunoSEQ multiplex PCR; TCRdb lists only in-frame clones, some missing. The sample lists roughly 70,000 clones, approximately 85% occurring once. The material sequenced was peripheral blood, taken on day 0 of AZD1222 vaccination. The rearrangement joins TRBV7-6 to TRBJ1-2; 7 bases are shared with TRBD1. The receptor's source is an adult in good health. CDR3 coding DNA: TGTGCCAGCAGCTCATCGATAACAGGGGCCGGTGGCTACACCTTC. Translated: CASSSSITGAGGYTF.